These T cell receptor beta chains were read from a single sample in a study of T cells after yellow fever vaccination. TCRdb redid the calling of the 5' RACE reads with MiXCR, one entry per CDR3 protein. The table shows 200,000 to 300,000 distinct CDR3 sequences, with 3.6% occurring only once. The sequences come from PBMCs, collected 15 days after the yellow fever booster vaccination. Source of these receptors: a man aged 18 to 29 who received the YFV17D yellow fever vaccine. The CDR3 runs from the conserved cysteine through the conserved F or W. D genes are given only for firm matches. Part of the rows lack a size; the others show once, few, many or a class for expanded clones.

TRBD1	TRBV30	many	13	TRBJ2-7	TGTGCCTGGAGAGACAGGGGTAGGAACGAGCAGTACTTC	CAWRDRGRNEQYF
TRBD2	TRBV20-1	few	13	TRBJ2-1	TGCAGTGCTAGAGTTCCTAGCGGGAATGAGCAGTTCTTC	CSARVPSGNEQFF
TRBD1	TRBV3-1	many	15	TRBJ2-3	TGTGCCAGCAGCCAAGATATACAGGGGTGGGATACGCAGTATTTT	CASSQDIQGWDTQYF
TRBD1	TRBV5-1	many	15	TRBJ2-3	TGCGCCAGCAGTCAAGGACAGGGGTCGTCAGATACGCAGTATTTT	CASSQGQGSSDTQYF
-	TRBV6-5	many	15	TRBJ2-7	TGTGCCAGCAGTTACTCGCGGGGTCTCTCCTACGAGCAGTACTTC	CASSYSRGLSYEQYF
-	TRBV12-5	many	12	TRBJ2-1	TGTGCTAGTGGTTTGCAGATGAATGAGCAGTTCTTC	CASGLQMNEQFF
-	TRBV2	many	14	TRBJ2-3	TGTGCCAGCAGTGACCAGGGCGGTACAGATACGCAGTATTTT	CASSDQGGTDTQYF
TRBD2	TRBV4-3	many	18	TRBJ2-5	TGCGCCAGCAGCCGAGAGAGGGTGGCTAGCGGGGAGGGAGAGACCCAGTACTTC	CASSRERVASGEGETQYF
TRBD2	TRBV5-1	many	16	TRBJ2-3	TGCGCCAGCAGCTTGGGAAGCGGGGGGACCACAGATACGCAGTATTTT	CASSLGSGGTTDTQYF
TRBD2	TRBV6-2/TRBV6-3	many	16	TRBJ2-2	TGTGCCAGCACCAAACTAGCGGGGGTGGTCACCGGGGAGCTGTTTTTT	CASTKLAGVVTGELFF
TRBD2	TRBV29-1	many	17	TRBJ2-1	TGCAGCGTTGGGGGACTAGCGGGGTTCGCCCTCCACAATGAGCAGTTCTTC	CSVGGLAGFALHNEQFF
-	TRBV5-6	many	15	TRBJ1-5	TGTGCCAGCAGCACTTTAACGGGGCGCGGTCAGCCCCAGCATTTT	CASSTLTGRGQPQHF
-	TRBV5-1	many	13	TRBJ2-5	TGCGCCAGCAGCCGTAACCTTCAAGAGACCCAGTACTTC	CASSRNLQETQYF
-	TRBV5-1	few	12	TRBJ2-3	TGCGCCAGCAGCTATTGGACAGTTACGCAGTATTTT	CASSYWTVTQYF
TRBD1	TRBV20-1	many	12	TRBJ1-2	TGCAGTGCTGGGGACAGGGGGTATGGCTACACCTTC	CSAGDRGYGYTF
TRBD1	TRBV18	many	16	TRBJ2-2	TGTGCCAGCTCACCACCGGGACAGGGGAACACCGGGGAGCTGTTTTTT	CASSPPGQGNTGELFF
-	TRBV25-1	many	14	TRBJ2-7	TGTGCCAGCAGTGGGACGGGGAGCTCCTACGAGCAGTACTTC	CASSGTGSSYEQYF
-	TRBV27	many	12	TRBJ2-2	TGTGCCAGCAGTTTCCCCACCGGGGAGCTGTTTTTT	CASSFPTGELFF
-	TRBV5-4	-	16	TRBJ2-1	TGTGCCAGCAGCTTGGCCGCCGGGGGCCCAGCTAATGAGCAGTTCTTC	CASSLAAGGPANEQFF
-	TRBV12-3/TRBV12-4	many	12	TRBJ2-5	TGTGCCAGCAGTTTACCTCGGGGGACCCAGTACTTC	CASSLPRGTQYF
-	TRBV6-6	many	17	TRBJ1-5	TGTGCCAGCAGTTATCTCGCCAACCGTTTGCAGGGACAGCCCCAGCATTTT	CASSYLANRLQGQPQHF
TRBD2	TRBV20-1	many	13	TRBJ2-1	TGCAGTGCAAGGACTAGCGGGGGTCGTGAGCAGTTCTTC	CSARTSGGREQFF
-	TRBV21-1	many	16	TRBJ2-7	TGTGCCAGCAGCAATCGGGCAGGGGGCACGACCCACGAGCAGTACTTC	CASSNRAGGTTHEQYF
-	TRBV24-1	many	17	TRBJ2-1	TGTGCCACCAGTGATTTCCGGACAGCCACCCACTACAATGAGCAGTTCTTC	CATSDFRTATHYNEQFF
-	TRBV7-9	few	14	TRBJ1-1	TGTGCCAGCAGCCGGCAGGCCAGGAACACTGAAGCTTTCTTT	CASSRQARNTEAFF
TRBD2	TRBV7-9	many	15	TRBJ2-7	TGTGCCAGCAGTCCACTAGCGGGGCTTTCCTACGAGCAGTACTTC	CASSPLAGLSYEQYF
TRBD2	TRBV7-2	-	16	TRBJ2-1	TGTGCCAGCAGCTTAAGGGATAGCGGGGGGGCCAATGAGCAGTTCTTC	CASSLRDSGGANEQFF
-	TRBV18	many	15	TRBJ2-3	TGTGCCAGCTCACCCGGTCTCCTACCAACAGATACGCAGTATTTT	CASSPGLLPTDTQYF
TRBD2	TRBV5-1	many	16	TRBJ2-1	TGCGCCAGCAGCACCCCCGGCGGGGGGGCGGGAAATGAGCAGTTCTTC	CASSTPGGGAGNEQFF
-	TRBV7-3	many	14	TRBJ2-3	TGTGCCAGCAGCTTAAGCCCGCAGGGGGATACGCAGTATTTT	CASSLSPQGDTQYF
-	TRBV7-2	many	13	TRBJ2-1	TGTGCCAGCAGCTTCTCCCGGGTCTTGGAGCAGTTCTTC	CASSFSRVLEQFF
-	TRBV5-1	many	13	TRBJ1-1	TGCGCCAGCAGAGACCCAGCGAACACTGAAGCTTTCTTT	CASRDPANTEAFF
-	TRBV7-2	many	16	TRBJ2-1	TGTGCCAGCAGCGCCCGGGCGCAGGGCCTATCAAATGAGCAGTTCTTC	CASSARAQGLSNEQFF
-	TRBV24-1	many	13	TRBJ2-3	TGTGCCACCAGTGATGCCGCGCCCGGGACGCAGTATTTT	CATSDAAPGTQYF
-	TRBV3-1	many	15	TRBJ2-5	TGTGCCAGCAGCCAAGGGTGGGGGAACCAAGAGACCCAGTACTTC	CASSQGWGNQETQYF
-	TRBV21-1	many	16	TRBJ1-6	TGTGCCAGCACCCGGACAGGACACTCCTATAATTCACCCCTCCACTTT	CASTRTGHSYNSPLHF
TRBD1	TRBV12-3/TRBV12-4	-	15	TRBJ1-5	TGTGCCAGCACCCCGGGACAGGGGCGCAATCAGCCCCAGCATTTT	CASTPGQGRNQPQHF
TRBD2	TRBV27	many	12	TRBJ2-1	TGTGCCAGCAGTTCTCAGCGGGGTTCCTCGATCTTC	CASSSQRGSSIF
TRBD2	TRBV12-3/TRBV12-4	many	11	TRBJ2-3	TGTGCCAGCAGTTTGCGGGGGGCTCAGTATTTT	CASSLRGAQYF
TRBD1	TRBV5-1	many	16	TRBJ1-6	TGCGCCAGCAGCTTGAGTGCAGGGGGCGCGGATTCACCCCTCCACTTT	CASSLSAGGADSPLHF